These 8 T cell receptor beta chains were sequenced from one sample in a study of graft-versus-host responses after intestinal transplantation. The antigens for these receptors are not known. Data came from immunoSEQ multiplex PCR; TCRdb stores just in-frame clones and leaves some out. The profile shows some 90,000 clones, roughly 90% of them singletons. Material: unstimulated CD8+ T cells sorted from spleen or lymph node cells, obtained before transplant. The receptors shown here come from a human donor who was the organ donor for an intestinal transplant.

The rearrangement joins TRBV5-1 to TRBJ2-7; 7 bases map to TRBD1. Germline V lookup: CDR1 SGHRS, CDR2 YFSETQ. The junction had 4 bases not matched to a gene; V was cut back by 2 bases and J by 2 bases. This CDR3 spans 14 amino acids. CDR3 in DNA: TGCGCCAGCAGCTTTGAGGGGGCCGCCTACGAGCAGTACTTC. Its translation is CASSFEGAAYEQYF.

The CDR3 DNA follows: TGTGCCAGTAGTGGGGCCCTAATCATGAACACTGAAGCTTTCTTT. Translated: CASSGALIMNTEAFF. The chain employs TRBV19 and TRBJ1-1; D is perhaps TRBD1 (5 bases). CDR1 and CDR2 from the germline V gene are LNHDA and SQIVND (reference sequence). The CDR3 length is 15 residues. Trimming removed 5 bases from V and 0 bases from J, with 13 bases in between.

The gene calls are TRBV28 and TRBJ1-1; 7 bases line up with TRBD1. Germline CDR1 is MDHEN and CDR2 is SYDVKM. CDR3 length: 15 amino acids. The trim removed 6 bases at V and 2 bases at J, leaving 9 bases unmatched. CDR3 sequence reads: CASSQIRGYNTEAFF. The CDR3, as DNA: TGTGCCAGCAGCCAGATCAGGGGGTACAACACTGAAGCTTTCTTT. The whole variable domain, filled in from reference TRBV28 and TRBJ1-1, reads DVKVTQSSRYLVKRTGEKVFLECVQDMDHENMFWYRQDPGLGLRLIYFSYDVKMKEKGDIPEGYSVSREKKERFSLILESASTNQTSMYLCASSQIRGYNTEAFFGQGTRLTVV.

J is TRBJ2-1 and V is TRBV11-2; D gene uncertain. Germline V gene lookup returns CDR1 SGHAT and CDR2 FQNNGV. This CDR3 has 15 amino acids. The germline V and J ends were trimmed by 1 base and 0 bases, with 7 bases remaining between them. CDR3 nucleotides: TGTGCCAGCAGCTTAGCCAGGAACTCCTACAATGAGCAGTTCTTC. Protein: CASSLARNSYNEQFF.

This chain links TRBV9 with TRBJ2-7; 8 bases are shared with TRBD1. Germline V gene data show CDR1 as SGDLS and CDR2 as YYNGEE. V gave up 3 bases and J gave up 5 bases; unmatched junction bases: 4. The CDR3 has 13 residues. CDR3 loop: CASSAPTGDEQYF. The DNA for the CDR3 is TGTGCCAGCAGCGCCCCGACAGGGGACGAGCAGTACTTC.

The V gene is TRBV7-9, the J gene TRBJ2-5, with TRBD1 identical over 7 bases. Germline trimming cut 4 bases from V and 2 bases from J; bases unmatched to any gene: 7. Per germline, CDR1 SEHNR and CDR2 FQNEAQ (reference sequence). This CDR3 contains 15 residues. This chain's CDR3 is CASSWAGTEQETQYF. DNA of the CDR3: TGTGCCAGCAGCTGGGCCGGGACAGAACAAGAGACCCAGTACTTC.

V usage is TRBV5-6 and J usage is TRBJ1-3; TRBD1 aligns across 7 bases. The CDR3 is 15 residues long. V was pared by 2 bases and J by 2 bases, with 4 bases of the junction left unmatched. CDR1 SGHDT and CDR2 YYEEEE come from the germline V gene. The CDR3 spells CASSFPTGTGNTIYF. DNA of the CDR3: TGTGCCAGCAGCTTTCCGACAGGGACTGGAAACACCATATATTTT.

This chain uses TRBV7-6 with TRBJ1-4, with TRBD1 matching 11 bases. Unmatched junction bases numbered 4, after V lost 1 base and J lost 3 bases. The CDR3 runs 17 residues. Per the germline V gene, CDR1 is SGHVS and CDR2 is FNYEAQ. The CDR3: CASSLGTGGASNEKLFF. The CDR3 region has the DNA TGTGCCAGCAGCTTAGGGACAGGGGGCGCCTCTAATGAAAAACTGTTTTTT. Full variable domain (remainder filled in from reference TRBV7-6 and TRBJ1-4): GAGVSQSPRYKVTKRGQDVALRCDPISGHVSLYWYRQALGQGPEFLTYFNYEAQQDKSGLPNDRFSAERPEGSISTLTIQRTEQRDSAMYRCASSLGTGGASNEKLFFGSGTQLSVL.